Only a few counts were recorded for the clone carrying this T cell receptor (beta chain). Through a sample-barcoded 5' primer and a J-beta primer mix, a second PCR was run for roughly 6 to 11 cycles. TCRdb re-called the 5' RACE reads with MiXCR, one entry per CDR3 protein. The data contain roughly 2 million distinct CDR3 sequences, about 50% of them singletons. The CDR3 spans 14 residues. CDR1 is SGHRS, CDR2 YFSETQ, per germline. J was trimmed by 6 bases and V by 5 bases; bases with no gene match: 7. These data originate in a study of blood T cells in healthy people across ages. This rearrangement joins TRBV5-1 to TRBJ2-3, with 9 nucleotides matching TRBD1. The TCR was taken from a woman aged 40 to 55 in good health. The sequenced sample was blood. The DNA of the CDR3 is TGCGCCAGCAGGGAGGGGACAGGGAGCGATACGCAGTATTTT. Its translation: CASREGTGSDTQYF.